This T cell receptor (beta chain) was obtained from a study of regulatory T cells in long-lasting Graves disease. Time point noted: newly diagnosed GD, antithyroid drugs for less than 3 months. PBMC-extracted RNA yielded the TCR library. A few counts support this clonotype. CDR3-region Arm-PCR and iRepertoire HTBI primers produced the TCR beta libraries. TCRdb called the multiplex PCR reads again in MiXCR, with one record for every CDR3 protein. The top ten clones hold 10% to 15% of a sample with some 460,000 distinct CDR3 sequences, roughly 16% of them seen once. Separately, the same data were catalogued under a study of T cells in Graves' hyperthyroidism and ophthalmopathy. That report notes: HTBI primers were the set used in a first-round RT-PCR of the TCR CDR3.

The receptor's source is a man between 35 and 55 years old with Graves disease. The sample was peripheral blood mononuclear cells (PBMCs), taken at new diagnosis, from a patient treated with antithyroid drugs.

CDR3 sequence reads: CASTLRGRDREAGYTF. In nucleotides, the CDR3 is TGTGCCAGCACCCTTAGGGGGCGGGACAGGGAAGCTGGCTACACCTTC. The chain has TRBV7-2 and TRBJ1-2; the match to TRBD1 covers 9 bases. The germline gives CDR1 SGHTA, CDR2 FQGNSA. This CDR3 comprises 16 residues. V gave up 7 bases and J gave up 7 bases; unmatched junction bases: 16.